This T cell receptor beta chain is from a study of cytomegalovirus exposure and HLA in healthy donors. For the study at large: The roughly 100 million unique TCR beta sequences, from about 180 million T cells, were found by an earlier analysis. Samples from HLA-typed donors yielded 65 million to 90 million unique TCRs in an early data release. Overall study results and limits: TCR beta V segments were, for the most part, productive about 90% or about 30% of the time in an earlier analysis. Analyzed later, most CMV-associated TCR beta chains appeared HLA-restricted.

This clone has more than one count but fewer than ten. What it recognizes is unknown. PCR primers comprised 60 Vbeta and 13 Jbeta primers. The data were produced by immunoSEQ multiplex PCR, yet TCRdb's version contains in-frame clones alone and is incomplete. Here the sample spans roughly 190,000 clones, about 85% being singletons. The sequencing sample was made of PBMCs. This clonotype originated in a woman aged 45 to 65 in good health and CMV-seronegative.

The CDR3 DNA reads TGTGCCAGCAGCCGCAACCGGGACAGGGGATTCTCTGGGGCCAACGTCCTGACTTTC. It specifies CASSRNRDRGFSGANVLTF. This rearrangement joins TRBV7-2 to TRBJ2-6; TRBD1 matches at 10 bases. With V trimmed by 5 bases and J by 0 bases, 10 bases remained unmatched. Germline V lookup: CDR1 SGHTA, CDR2 FQGNSA. The CDR3 sequence is 19 residues long.